Here is one T cell receptor (beta chain) with its context. The antigen remains unidentified. V lost 3 bases, J lost 4 bases, and 2 bases stayed unmatched. The CDR3 has 14 residues. The germline V gene has CDR1 KGHSH and CDR2 LQKENI. These data come from a study of cytomegalovirus exposure and HLA in healthy donors. Whole-study results and caveats: The investigators catalogued under 200 TCR beta chains as cytomegalovirus-associated.

In the PCR, 60 Vbeta and 13 Jbeta primers were used. Sequencing was performed with immunoSEQ multiplex PCR; in TCRdb, only in-frame clones are kept and a portion is missing. The table shows some 120,000 clones, with 65% to 80% occurring only once. V is TRBV18 and J is TRBJ2-5; 10 bases are shared with TRBD1. This receptor was identified in a man aged 25 to 45 in good health and CMV-seronegative. Sequencing was done on a sample of PBMCs. The CDR3 loop is CASSPGTGVETQYF. The CDR3, as DNA: TGTGCCAGCTCACCGGGGACAGGGGTAGAGACCCAGTACTTC. The variable domain in full, completed from reference TRBV18 and TRBJ2-5, reads NAGVMQNPRHLVRRRGQEARLRCSPMKGHSHVYWYRQLPEEGLKFMVYLQKENIIDESGMPKERFSAEFPKEGPSILRIQQVVRGDSAAYFCASSPGTGVETQYFGPGTRLLVL.